The 4 T cell receptor beta chains below all came from one sample that was sequenced in a study of T-cell memory formation after mild COVID-19. MiXCR, run by TCRdb on the 5' RACE reads, gives a single entry per CDR3 protein. The sample holds about 170,000 distinct CDR3 sequences, 13% seen once. The sample consisted of PBMCs or a T cell subset sorted from them (not recorded which). Receptors were obtained from a man aged 18 to 30 who had mild COVID-19 (a few samples of this study predate the infection). Cell type and time point are not known.

This clonotype was picked up a small number of times. The J gene is TRBJ1-5, the V gene TRBV4-2; D perhaps matches TRBD1 (5 bases). The CDR3 is 15 amino acids. CDR1 is LGHNA, CDR2 YNFKEQ, per germline. Deletions cut 0 bases from V and 4 bases from J, with 10 bases between. CDR3 region: CASSQDVWGNQPQHF. As DNA, the CDR3 is TGTGCCAGCAGCCAAGACGTGTGGGGGAATCAGCCCCAGCATTTT.

The chain employs TRBV5-1 and TRBJ2-2; D is perhaps TRBD2 (5 bases). The CDR3 loop spans 15 amino acids. Per the germline V gene, CDR1 is SGHRS and CDR2 is YFSETQ. The V end lost 2 bases, the J end lost 7 bases, and 15 bases lay between the germline ends. CDR3 DNA: TGCGCCAGCAGCTTAACGAGCTCTGAGGGCGGGGAGCTGTTTTTT. Its translation is CASSLTSSEGGELFF. The whole variable domain, remainder taken from reference TRBV5-1 and TRBJ2-2, is KAGVTQTPRYLIKTRGQQVTLSCSPISGHRSVSWYQQTPGQGLQFLFEYFSETQRNKGNFPGRFSGRQFSNSRSEMNVSTLELGDSALYLCASSLTSSEGGELFFGEGSRLTVL.

In its sample, this clonotype was seen a few times. The chain is built from TRBV6-5 and TRBJ1-1; a weak D match, TRBD1 (6 bases). Germline CDR1 and CDR2: MNHEY and SVGAGI. The CDR3 is made up of 16 amino acids. Deletions cut 3 bases from V and 3 bases from J, with 17 bases between. The CDR3, as DNA: TGTGCCAGCAGTTATTCGTTCTCGAGACAGGACACTGAAGCTTTCTTT. Amino acids: CASSYSFSRQDTEAFF.

V is TRBV4-3 and J is TRBJ1-1, with a possible D match to TRBD1 (5 bases). V was pared by 1 base and J by 7 bases, with 16 bases between. Germline assignment: CDR1 LGHNA and CDR2 YSLEER. The CDR3 has 15 amino acids. In nucleotides, the CDR3 is TGCGCCAGCAGCCAAGCCGTGGGCAGGGTGGGTGAAGCTTTCTTT. Its protein product is CASSQAVGRVGEAFF.